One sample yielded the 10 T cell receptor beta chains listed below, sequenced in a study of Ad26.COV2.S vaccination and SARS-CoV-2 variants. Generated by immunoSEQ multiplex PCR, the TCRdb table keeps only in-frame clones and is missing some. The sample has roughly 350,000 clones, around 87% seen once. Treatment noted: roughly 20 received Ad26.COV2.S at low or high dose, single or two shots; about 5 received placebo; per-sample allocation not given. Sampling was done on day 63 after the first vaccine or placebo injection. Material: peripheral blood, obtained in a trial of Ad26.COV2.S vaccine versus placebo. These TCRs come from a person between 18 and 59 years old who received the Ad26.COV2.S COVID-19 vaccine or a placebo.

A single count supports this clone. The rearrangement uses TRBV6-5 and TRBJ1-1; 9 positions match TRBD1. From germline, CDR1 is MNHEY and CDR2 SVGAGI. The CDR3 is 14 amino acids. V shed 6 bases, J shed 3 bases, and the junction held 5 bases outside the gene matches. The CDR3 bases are TGTGCCAGCAGAGCGACAGGGGGTCACACTGAAGCTTTCTTT. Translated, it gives CASRATGGHTEAFF.

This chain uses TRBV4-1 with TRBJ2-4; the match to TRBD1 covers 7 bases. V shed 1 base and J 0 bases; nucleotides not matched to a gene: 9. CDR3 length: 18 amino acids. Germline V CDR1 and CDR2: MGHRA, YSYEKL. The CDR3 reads CASSQGPQGELAKNIQYF. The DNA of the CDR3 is TGCGCCAGCAGCCAAGGACCCCAGGGGGAGTTAGCCAAAAACATTCAGTACTTC.

This chain's CDR3 is CASSPRLAAGELFF. The CDR3 DNA reads TGCGCCAGCAGCCCCCGGCTAGCGGCCGGGGAGCTGTTTTTT. The rearrangement uses TRBV4-3 and TRBJ2-2; 7 bases map to TRBD2. The CDR3 is made up of 14 amino acids. Germline CDR1 LGHNA, CDR2 YSLEER. V shed 4 bases and J 6 bases; nucleotides not matched to a gene: 5.

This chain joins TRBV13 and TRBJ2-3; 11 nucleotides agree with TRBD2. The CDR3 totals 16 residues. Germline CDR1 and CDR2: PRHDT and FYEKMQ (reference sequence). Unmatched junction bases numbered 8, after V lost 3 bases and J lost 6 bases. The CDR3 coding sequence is TGTGCCAGCAGCTTTCGGGGACTAGCGGAGAGGGATACGCAGTATTTT. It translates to CASSFRGLAERDTQYF. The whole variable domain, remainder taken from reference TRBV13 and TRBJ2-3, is AAGVIQSPRHLIKEKRETATLKCYPIPRHDTVYWYQQGPGQDPQFLISFYEKMQSDKGSIPDRFSAQQFSDYHSELNMSSLELGDSALYFCASSFRGLAERDTQYFGPGTRLTVL.

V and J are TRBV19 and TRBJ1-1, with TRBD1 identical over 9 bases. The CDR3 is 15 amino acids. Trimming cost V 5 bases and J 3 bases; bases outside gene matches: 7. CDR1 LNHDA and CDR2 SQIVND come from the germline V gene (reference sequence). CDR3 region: CASSPDRGLDTEAFF. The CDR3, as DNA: TGTGCCAGTAGTCCAGACAGGGGGTTGGACACTGAAGCTTTCTTT.

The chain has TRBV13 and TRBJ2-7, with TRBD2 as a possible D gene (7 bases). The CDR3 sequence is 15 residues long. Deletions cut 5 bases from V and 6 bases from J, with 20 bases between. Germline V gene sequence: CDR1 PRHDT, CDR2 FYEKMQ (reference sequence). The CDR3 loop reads CASSPWGGSGVEQYF. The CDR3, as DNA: TGTGCCAGCAGCCCTTGGGGGGGCTCAGGGGTCGAGCAGTACTTC.

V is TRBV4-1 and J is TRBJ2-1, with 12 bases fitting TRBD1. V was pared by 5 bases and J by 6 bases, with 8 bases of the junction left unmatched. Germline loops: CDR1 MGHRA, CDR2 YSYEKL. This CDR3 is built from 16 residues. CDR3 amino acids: CASSRPGTGGPNEQFF. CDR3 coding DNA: TGCGCCAGCAGCAGACCCGGGACAGGGGGCCCCAATGAGCAGTTCTTC.

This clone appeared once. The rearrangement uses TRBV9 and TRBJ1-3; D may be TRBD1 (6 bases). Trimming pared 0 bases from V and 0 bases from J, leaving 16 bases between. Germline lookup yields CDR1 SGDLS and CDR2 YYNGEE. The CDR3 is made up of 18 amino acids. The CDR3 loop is CASSVDIGGLSSGNTIYF. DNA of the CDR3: TGTGCCAGCAGCGTAGATATCGGGGGCCTCAGCTCTGGAAACACCATATATTTT.

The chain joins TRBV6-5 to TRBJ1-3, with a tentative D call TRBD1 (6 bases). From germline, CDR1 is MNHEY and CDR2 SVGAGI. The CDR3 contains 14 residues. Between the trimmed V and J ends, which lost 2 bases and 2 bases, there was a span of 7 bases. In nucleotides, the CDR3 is TGTGCCAGCAGTTACCGGGGGCCTGGAAACACCATATATTTT. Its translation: CASSYRGPGNTIYF.

Here the CDR3 reads CASTHSGANVLTF. The CDR3 DNA follows: TGTGCCAGCACCCACTCTGGGGCCAACGTCCTGACTTTC. The chain uses TRBV7-9 and TRBJ2-6, with no clear D. V lost 7 bases and J 0 bases, leaving 4 bases between the germline ends. The germline CDR1 and CDR2 sequences are SEHNR and FQNEAQ (reference sequence). The CDR3 runs to 13 residues.